This section outlines one TCR beta chain sequence together with its context. The V gene's germline CDR1 is SGHTA and CDR2 FQGTGA. Trimming removed 2 bases at V and 6 bases at J, with 12 bases between. The CDR3 is made up of 14 amino acids. The entry originates in a study of blood T cell repertoires in COVID-19. Profiling relied on immunoSEQ multiplex PCR, and the TCRdb table lists in-frame clones only, not all of them. Of about 130,000 clones listed, 85% were seen once; the top ten hold around 3.2%. The sequenced material came from peripheral blood. This TCR was recovered from an elderly woman with COVID-19, enrolled during active disease. This chain uses TRBV7-3 with TRBJ2-3; D is unclear. The CDR3 DNA sequence: TGTGCCAGCAGCTTAGGGCCGAGCCAGGATACGCAGTATTTT. As protein: CASSLGPSQDTQYF.